Each of the 31 T cell receptor beta chains below was sequenced from the same sample in a study of shared T cell receptors in the human thymus. Sequenced by immunoSEQ multiplex PCR; TCRdb stores in-frame clones only, minus some. The sample has about 380,000 clones; around 95% are singletons. The sequenced sample was thymocytes. These receptors were obtained from a human donor.

The chain joins TRBV14 to TRBJ2-1; D not resolved. CDR1 and CDR2 from the germline V gene are SGHDN and FVKESK. The CDR3 is 13 amino acids. V lost 1 base and J 8 bases, leaving 9 bases between the germline ends. The CDR3 reads CASSQGDWDEQFF. The CDR3 nucleotides read TGTGCCAGCAGCCAAGGTGACTGGGATGAGCAGTTCTTC.

V and J are TRBV5-1 and TRBJ2-3; D not resolved. Deletions cut 3 bases from V and 2 bases from J, with 16 bases between. Germline lookup yields CDR1 SGHRS and CDR2 YFSETQ. The CDR3 length is 16 residues. CDR3 sequence: CASSSPSLLFTDTQYF. CDR3 nucleotide sequence: TGCGCCAGCAGCTCCCCGTCGTTATTATTCACAGATACGCAGTATTTT.

The V and J genes are TRBV27 and TRBJ2-1, with D possibly being TRBD2 (6 bases). There are 15 residues in the CDR3. Trimming cost V 1 base and J 4 bases, with 11 bases left between them. Germline lookup yields CDR1 MNHEY and CDR2 SMNVEV (reference sequence). CDR3 nucleotide sequence: TGTGCCAGCAGTTTATTCCGGGAGTGGTACAATGAGCAGTTCTTC. Protein sequence: CASSLFREWYNEQFF.

The chain is built from TRBV28 and TRBJ1-1; D is unclear. Trimming pared 0 bases from V and 11 bases from J, leaving 25 bases between. The CDR3 runs 17 residues. Germline values: CDR1 MDHEN, CDR2 SYDVKM. DNA of the CDR3: TGTGCCAGCAGTTTATGCACAGCGCAGCTACGGTACCCGTGGGCTTTCTTT. Translated: CASSLCTAQLRYPWAFF.

The gene calls are TRBV18 and TRBJ1-1, with 9 bases lining up with TRBD1. CDR3 length equals 15 residues. Germline CDR1 KGHSH, CDR2 LQKENI. V shed 5 bases, J shed 7 bases, and the junction held 11 bases outside the gene matches. CDR3 in amino acids: CASSVLRDRVGEAFF. The DNA for the CDR3 is TGTGCCAGCTCAGTACTCCGGGACAGGGTTGGTGAAGCTTTCTTT.

This chain joins TRBV19 and TRBJ2-5, with TRBD2 identical over 11 bases. CDR1 LNHDA and CDR2 SQIVND come from the germline V gene (reference sequence). CDR3 length: 16 amino acids. V dropped 3 bases and J dropped 1; count of bases not matched to a gene: 4. Written as DNA, the CDR3 is TGTGCCAGTAGTATCATTGGGACTAGCGGCCAAGAGACCCAGTACTTC. This encodes CASSIIGTSGQETQYF.

V usage is TRBV4-1 and J usage is TRBJ2-1, with 10 positions matching TRBD2. This CDR3 has 17 amino acids. The V gene's germline CDR1 is MGHRA and CDR2 YSYEKL. V lost 0 bases to trimming and J lost 8 bases; unmatched junction nucleotides: 10. Here the CDR3 reads CASSQETSGPHRDEQFF. DNA for the CDR3: TGCGCCAGCAGCCAAGAGACTAGCGGGCCCCATCGGGATGAGCAGTTCTTC.

This chain links TRBV27 with TRBJ2-7, with 10 bases matching TRBD1. V was clipped by 4 bases and J by 3 bases; unmatched bases: 3. This CDR3 is built from 14 residues. Germline CDR1 is MNHEY and CDR2 is SMNVEV (reference sequence). CDR3 protein: CASSSRTGGYEQYF. CDR3 sequence (DNA): TGTGCCAGCAGTTCACGGACAGGGGGCTACGAGCAGTACTTC.

The gene calls are TRBV5-1 and TRBJ2-1; unclear D gene. V gave up 2 bases and J gave up 4 bases, with 13 bases separating them. Looked up from germline, CDR1 is SGHRS and CDR2 is YFSETQ. The CDR3 has 15 amino acids. The DNA for the CDR3 is TGCGCCAGCAGCTTAGAGGACGGTCGATACAATGAGCAGTTCTTC. It specifies CASSLEDGRYNEQFF.

The chain has TRBV9 and TRBJ2-1; 14 bases align to TRBD2. CDR3 length: 18 residues. Per the germline V gene, CDR1 is SGDLS and CDR2 is YYNGEE. The V gene end was trimmed by 0 bases and the J gene end by 8 bases; junction bases not matched to a gene: 10. CDR3 region: CASSVELGLAGGGDEQFF. Written as DNA, the CDR3 is TGTGCCAGCAGCGTAGAATTAGGACTAGCGGGAGGTGGCGATGAGCAGTTCTTC.

The chain couples TRBV7-2 to TRBJ2-3; D is possibly TRBD1 (6 bases). Germline V CDR1 and CDR2: SGHTA, FQGNSA. Between the trimmed V and J ends, which lost 5 bases and 2 bases, there was a span of 14 bases. The CDR3 has 15 amino acids. CDR3 sequence reads: CASSPRTEPTDTQYF. The DNA for the CDR3 is TGTGCCAGCAGCCCACGGACAGAACCCACAGATACGCAGTATTTT.

The chain combines TRBV5-6 with TRBJ2-5; 11 bases agree with TRBD1. The CDR3 is 19 residues long. CDR1 is SGHDT and CDR2 is YYEEEE in the germline V gene. V was pared by 2 bases and J by 3 bases, with 15 bases of the junction left unmatched. CDR3 nucleotide sequence: TGTGCCAGCAGCTTTACCGGGACAGGGGGTATGGATGTGGAAGAGACCCAGTACTTC. Protein sequence: CASSFTGTGGMDVEETQYF.

The genes are TRBV28 and TRBJ2-1; D gene unclear. Germline CDR1 MDHEN, CDR2 SYDVKM. The CDR3 runs to 16 residues. The V end lost 5 bases, the J end lost 5 bases, and 19 bases lay between the germline ends. The CDR3 region has the DNA TGTGCCAGCAGTCACCACGACATTTTTCGTAACAATGAGCAGTTCTTC. This encodes CASSHHDIFRNNEQFF.

The V and J genes are TRBV19 and TRBJ2-1, with 10 bases matching TRBD2. Germline V gives CDR1 LNHDA, CDR2 SQIVND (reference sequence). V gave up 6 bases and J gave up 7 bases; unmatched junction bases: 3. The length of the CDR3 is 13 residues. In DNA, the CDR3 is TGTGCCAGTAGCCTAGCGGGAGTTAATGAGCAGTTCTTC. It specifies CASSLAGVNEQFF.

The chain uses TRBV5-1 and TRBJ2-3; no definite D call. The CDR3 has 16 amino acids. In germline, CDR1 is SGHRS, CDR2 YFSETQ. Trimming cost V 3 bases and J 2 bases, with 16 bases left between them. The CDR3 protein is CASSSRTFQDTDTQYF. CDR3 DNA sequence: TGCGCCAGCAGCTCTCGGACGTTTCAGGACACAGATACGCAGTATTTT.

The J gene is TRBJ2-1, the V gene TRBV15; TRBD2 matches 7 bases. This CDR3 contains 15 residues. The germline CDR1 and CDR2 sequences are LNHNV and YYDKDF (reference sequence). The J segment lost 7 bases and the V segment lost 1 base, leaving 7 bases of the junction unmatched. CDR3 DNA: TGTGCCACCAGCAGAGGCCGGGGGGTAGCGAATGAGCAGTTCTTC. Amino acid sequence: CATSRGRGVANEQFF. The whole variable domain, filled in from reference TRBV15 and TRBJ2-1, reads DAMVIQNPRYQVTQFGKPVTLSCSQTLNHNVMYWYQQKSSQAPKLLFHYYDKDFNNEADTPDNFQSRRPNTSFCFLDIRSPGLGDTAMYLCATSRGRGVANEQFFGPGTRLTVL.

This sequence joins TRBV7-9 and TRBJ2-7; D is unresolved. The CDR3 length is 14 residues. Germline CDR1 reads SEHNR; CDR2 reads FQNEAQ (reference sequence). The V and J ends lost 4 bases and 6 bases respectively, with 16 bases between them. The CDR3 nucleotides are TGTGCCAGCAGCTCCCGCGAGGCCTCGGGCGAGCAGTACTTC. Translating it yields CASSSREASGEQYF.

In nucleotides, the CDR3 is TGTGCCTGCCCGGGGAGGTCTGGAAACACCATATATTTT. Its protein is CACPGRSGNTIYF. The rearrangement joins TRBV6-1 to TRBJ1-3; D remains unclear. The CDR3 runs to 13 residues. Trimming took 11 bases from V and 1 from J, leaving 12 bases between them. Germline loops: CDR1 MNHNS, CDR2 SASEGT.

DNA of the CDR3: TGTGCCAGCTCACCGAATCCGAGCTCCTACAATGAGCAGTTCTTC. Translated, it gives CASSPNPSSYNEQFF. The V and J genes are TRBV18 and TRBJ2-1; D uncertain. Trimming took 3 bases from V and 0 from J, leaving 9 bases between them. In germline, CDR1 is KGHSH, CDR2 LQKENI. CDR3 length: 15 residues.

The chain is built from TRBV27 and TRBJ2-1; D perhaps matches TRBD2 (5 bases). CDR3 size: 12 residues. CDR1 is MNHEY and CDR2 is SMNVEV in the germline V gene (reference sequence). The V gene lost 10 bases and the J gene lost 7 bases, with 14 bases spanning the gap. The CDR3 DNA reads as TGTGCCACGCTTCTTGGGGAGAATGAGCAGTTCTTC. It translates to CATLLGENEQFF.

The chain uses TRBV27 and TRBJ1-2; 11 bases fit TRBD1. J was trimmed by 8 bases and V by 3 bases; bases with no gene match: 8. Looked up from germline, CDR1 is MNHEY and CDR2 is SMNVEV (reference sequence). This CDR3 is built from 15 residues. This CDR3 is CASSFRTGGAVGYTF. The CDR3 coding sequence is TGTGCCAGCAGTTTCCGGACAGGGGGCGCCGTGGGCTACACCTTC.

This chain links TRBV2 with TRBJ1-5, with TRBD1 identical over 10 bases. Germline lookup yields CDR1 SNHLY and CDR2 FYNNEI. Germline trimming cut 7 bases from V and 5 bases from J; bases unmatched to any gene: 8. The CDR3 totals 15 residues. The CDR3 bases are TGTGCCAGCATCTCAACCGGGACAGGGGATCAGCCCCAGCATTTT. It codes for CASISTGTGDQPQHF.

The CDR3 nucleotides are TGCGCCAGCAGCTTTGGACAGAAAAATTCACCCCTCCACTTT. It yields the protein CASSFGQKNSPLHF. The V call is TRBV5-1, the J call TRBJ1-6, with D maybe TRBD1 (6 bases). The length of the CDR3 is 14 residues. Germline CDR1 reads SGHRS; CDR2 reads YFSETQ. Trimming cost V 2 bases and J 7 bases, with 10 bases left between them.

The chain couples TRBV5-4 to TRBJ2-7, with D possibly being TRBD1 (5 bases). Trimming shortened V by 2 bases and J by 7 bases, and 16 bases separated the two germline ends. From germline, CDR1 is SGHNT and CDR2 YYREEE (reference sequence). CDR3 size: 14 residues. The CDR3 DNA reads TGTGCCAGCAGCTTACCCGCCCCCTGGACAGAGCAGTACTTC. Translating gives CASSLPAPWTEQYF.

This clone was picked up one time. The rearrangement links TRBV4-1 to TRBJ1-2, with 11 positions matching TRBD1. V was pared by 3 bases and J by 3 bases, with 9 bases of the junction left unmatched. The CDR3 totals 17 residues. Per germline, CDR1 MGHRA and CDR2 YSYEKL. CDR3 region: CASSQEFRDRGYYGYTF. As DNA, the CDR3 is TGCGCCAGCAGCCAGGAATTCCGGGACAGGGGGTACTATGGCTACACCTTC.

The CDR3 DNA reads TGTGCCAGCAGTTTGGGGGCCCGACAGGGGAGGGGCAATGAGCAGTTCTTC. Translation: CASSLGARQGRGNEQFF. The chain is built from TRBV28 and TRBJ2-1, with D perhaps TRBD1 (8 bases). Looked up from germline, CDR1 is MDHEN and CDR2 is SYDVKM. The CDR3 is 17 residues long. V gave up 3 bases and J gave up 6 bases, with 21 bases separating them.

The chain carries TRBV30 and TRBJ2-7; no reliable D call. Germline V gene data show CDR1 as GTSNPN and CDR2 as SVGIG (reference sequence). The V and J ends lost 2 bases and 0 bases respectively, with 8 bases between them. The CDR3 covers 13 residues. The CDR3 DNA reads as TGTGCCTGGAGTCGACAATCCTCCTACGAGCAGTACTTC. It translates to CAWSRQSSYEQYF.

The chain uses TRBV19 and TRBJ2-5, with D possibly matching TRBD2 (6 bases). V lost 9 bases, J lost 3 bases, and 11 bases lay in between. This CDR3 has 12 amino acids. Germline values: CDR1 LNHDA, CDR2 SQIVND (reference sequence). The CDR3 sequence: CASRGGKETQYF. The CDR3 DNA is TGTGCCAGCCGTGGCGGGAAAGAGACCCAGTACTTC.

This chain links TRBV27 with TRBJ2-1, with TRBD2 as a possible D gene (6 bases). This CDR3 has 17 residues. In germline, CDR1 is MNHEY, CDR2 SMNVEV (reference sequence). V was cut by 4 bases and J by 7 bases, with 23 bases left in between. The CDR3 sequence: CASSSGGSSGPRNEQFF. The CDR3 bases are TGTGCCAGCAGTTCAGGCGGAAGTAGCGGCCCCCGGAATGAGCAGTTCTTC.

The rearrangement joins TRBV18 to TRBJ1-4; D unresolved. CDR1 is KGHSH, CDR2 LQKENI, per germline. Trimming shortened V by 0 bases and J by 13 bases, and 12 bases separated the two germline ends. The CDR3 contains 13 residues. CDR3: CASSPPPGQILFF. The CDR3 DNA is TGTGCCAGCTCACCACCACCTGGGCAGATACTGTTTTTT.

The J gene is TRBJ2-5, the V gene TRBV10-1; the match to TRBD1 covers 9 bases. CDR3 size: 15 residues. V shed 0 bases and J 2 bases; nucleotides not matched to a gene: 1. CDR1 is WNHNN and CDR2 is SYGVQD in the germline V gene (reference sequence). The CDR3 sequence is CASSESDRGQETQYF. The CDR3 nucleotides read TGCGCCAGCAGTGAGTCTGACAGGGGGCAAGAGACCCAGTACTTC.